The 5 T cell receptor beta chains below were found in one sample sequenced in a study of shared clonotypes between healthy human individuals. Assay used: immunoSEQ multiplex PCR; TCRdb lists only in-frame clones, some missing. The sample has about 2,100,000 clones, around 93% seen once. CD8 cells regarded as naive lacked CD45RO, were positively chosen for CCR7, and omitted terminally differentiated effector memory CD45RA+ cells. The sequencing sample was made of naive CD8+ T cells from PBMCs. All receptors come from a man between 18 and 29 years old in good health. Some clones in this sample may be carry-over from other donors' samples.

V is TRBV4-3 and J is TRBJ2-7, with 13 nucleotides matching TRBD2. The CDR3 extends over 18 amino acids. Trimming took 2 bases from V and 0 from J; bases not matched to a gene: 7. CDR1 LGHNA and CDR2 YSLEER come from the germline V gene. CDR3 in amino acids: CASSQRPGLAGFSYEQYF. The CDR3 DNA reads TGCGCCAGCAGCCAACGACCGGGACTAGCGGGGTTCTCCTACGAGCAGTACTTC.

V gene TRBV7-6 combines with J gene TRBJ1-2, with TRBD1 matching over 9 bases. After removal of 5 bases from V and 3 bases from J, the junction contained 1 base not matched to a gene. Germline assignment: CDR1 SGHVS and CDR2 FNYEAQ. The CDR3 runs 13 residues. The CDR3 loop is CASSRTGDYGYTF. In DNA form, the CDR3 reads TGTGCCAGCAGCCGGACAGGGGACTATGGCTACACCTTC.

The chain combines TRBV9 with TRBJ2-5, with D possibly matching TRBD2 (6 bases). Trimming took off 2 bases at V and 0 bases at J, with 11 bases between the two ends. Germline V gene sequence: CDR1 SGDLS, CDR2 YYNGEE. This CDR3 contains 15 residues. The chain's CDR3 is CASSVFGGNQETQYF. Here the CDR3 DNA reads TGTGCCAGCAGCGTGTTTGGCGGGAACCAAGAGACCCAGTACTTC.

The rearrangement uses TRBV5-8 and TRBJ2-7; 8 bases agree with TRBD2. Germline assignment: CDR1 SGHTS and CDR2 YDEGEE. J lost 6 bases, V lost 0 bases, and 11 bases had no gene match. There are 16 residues in the CDR3. The CDR3 nucleotides read TGTGCCAGCAGCTTGGTGCGAGCGGGAGTTGAAACCGAGCAGTACTTC. Its translation: CASSLVRAGVETEQYF.

This chain links TRBV7-9 with TRBJ2-4; tentatively, D is TRBD2 (6 bases). The CDR3 is made up of 14 amino acids. Trimming pared 4 bases from V and 5 bases from J, leaving 12 bases between. Germline V gene lookup returns CDR1 SEHNR and CDR2 FQNEAQ (reference sequence). In nucleotides, the CDR3 is TGTGCCAGCAGCTGGGGGGACGGTGAAAACATTCAGTACTTC. Its protein product is CASSWGDGENIQYF.